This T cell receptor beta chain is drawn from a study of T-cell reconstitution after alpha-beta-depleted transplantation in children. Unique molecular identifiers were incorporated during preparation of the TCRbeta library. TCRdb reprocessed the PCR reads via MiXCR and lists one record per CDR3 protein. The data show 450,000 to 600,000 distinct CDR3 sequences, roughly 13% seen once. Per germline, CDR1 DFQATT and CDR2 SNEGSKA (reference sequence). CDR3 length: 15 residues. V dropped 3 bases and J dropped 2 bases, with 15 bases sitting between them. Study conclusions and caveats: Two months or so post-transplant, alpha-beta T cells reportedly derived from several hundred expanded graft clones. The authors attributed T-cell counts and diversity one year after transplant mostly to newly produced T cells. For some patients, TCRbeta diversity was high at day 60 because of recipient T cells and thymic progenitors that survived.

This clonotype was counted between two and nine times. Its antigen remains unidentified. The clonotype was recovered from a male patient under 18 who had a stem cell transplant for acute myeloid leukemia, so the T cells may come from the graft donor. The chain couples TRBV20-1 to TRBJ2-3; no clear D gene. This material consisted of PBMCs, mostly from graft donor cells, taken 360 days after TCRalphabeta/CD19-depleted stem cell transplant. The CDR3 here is CSASRTYLNTDTQYF. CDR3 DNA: TGCAGTGCTAGTCGCACCTACTTGAACACAGATACGCAGTATTTT.